This TCR beta chain was captured in a study of T cell responses to AZD1222 COVID-19 vaccine (dated by TCRdb to 2020 to 2022). Regarding the research as a whole: A total of about 250 trial participants underwent TCR sequencing, of whom roughly 210 had received two doses of AZD1222 and about 26 had received two doses of the MenACWY control vaccine. Enrollment into the trials was organized by age into subgroups of 18-55, 56-69 and 70-plus years, and those subgroups contained roughly 160, 29 and 62 TCR-sequenced participants, respectively.

Comment on this clone: Its antigen is not yet known. Per-base quality was not reported, and no clone a single base away is much larger than it.

From the cysteine through the phenylalanine, the CDR3 covers 16 amino acids. Of all the DNA, just the CDR3 is kept, 48 bases in frame from base 1. V and J are truncated by 4 bases and 2 bases respectively, leaving an intervening sequence of 15 bases. CDR1 and CDR2 were assigned from the germline V gene as MGHRA and YSYEKL. The time point label, read with the paper, signifies: baseline before first vaccination. Read against the paper, the sample's treatment or condition label means: meningococcal conjugate vaccine given as trial control. Vaccinee samples came from UK trials COV001 and COV002, including a single-blind randomized controlled phase 2/3 trial of AZD1222 (ChAdOx1 nCoV-19) in healthy adults. For TCRbeta chain sequencing, PBMC samples were collected from trial participants at day 0 and at day 28 after the second dose. The paper as a whole reports these results and caveats: After two AZD1222 doses, spike-specific TCR breadth and depth were significantly higher than at day 0 and than in MenACWY recipients. In the small 56-69-year group, the increase in depth fell short of significance, most likely because of low power. The whole spike protein was spanned by vaccine-associated CD4 TCRs, and dominant responses were seen in regions 160-218 and 743-854. Participants were mostly white British, with more females than males. The authors suggested clonal diversity may have been underestimated. Reportedly, close to half of the unique spike-specific TCRs recognized epitopes lying outside the regions that are mutated in the B.1.351 and B.1.1.7 variants. Conclusions about previously exposed vaccinees are limited, since just a handful of AZD1222 recipients were seropositive for SARS-CoV-2 at baseline. Because no day 14 peak-response samples were available, the repertoires could be characterized only after the peak T cell response.

The CDR3 regions of human TCRbeta chains were subjected to immunosequencing. As for the authors' bioinformatics: Repertoire TCRs were matched against a reference library of SARS-CoV-2-specific TCRs generated with the MIRA antigen-specificity platform. Breadth was defined as the fraction of unique TCRs that were SARS-CoV-2-associated, and depth was defined as the fraction of total T cells that were SARS-CoV-2-associated. Using the MIRA data, each spike-specific TCR was assigned both to the spike region to which the TCR was reactive and to a CD4 or CD8 class. Log10-transformed breadth and depth values were compared by one-way ANOVA with Sidak's multiple comparisons tests. The clones in this table, taken by TCRdb from immuneACCESS, are in-frame only. Not every clone is retained; where verified, under half of the shortfall comes from an unresolved V gene, and the cause of the rest is unknown. The D gene and trimming were derived from the DNA, and the V and J assignments and clone size from that table. The sample table lists about 110,000 clones, approximately 86% of them with a count of one. 9.5% to 15% of the sample is taken by the ten largest.

This sample comprised peripheral blood, obtained on day 0 of MenACWY control vaccination. The receptor was derived from an adult in good health. The chain employs TRBV4-1 and TRBJ2-1; the D segment could be TRBD2, given 6 matching bases. The CDR3 here reads CASSRPLADAYNEQFF. The nucleotides read TGCGCCAGCAGCCGCCCATTAGCGGACGCCTACAATGAGCAGTTCTTC.